One sample yielded the 15 T cell receptor beta chains listed below, sequenced in a study of glioma-infiltrating T cells after dendritic cell vaccination. Data came from immunoSEQ multiplex PCR; TCRdb stores just in-frame clones and leaves some out. The repertoire includes over 55,000 clones, 81% of them detected once, and 7% to 9.5% sits in the top ten. Sample: blood, taken before dendritic cell vaccination. These receptors were obtained from a human donor with glioblastoma.

The J gene is TRBJ2-3, the V gene TRBV4-2; 12 nucleotides agree with TRBD2. Germline lookup yields CDR1 LGHNA and CDR2 YNFKEQ. This CDR3 is built from 18 residues. With V trimmed by 0 bases and J by 5 bases, 9 bases remained unmatched. CDR3 DNA: TGTGCCAGCAGCCAAGATTCCACACTAGCGGGGGGTATAGATACGCAGTATTTT. Its protein is CASSQDSTLAGGIDTQYF.

This clone was observed a few times. The gene calls are TRBV2 and TRBJ1-1; no clear D. Trimming removed 7 bases at V and 1 base at J, with 10 bases between. The CDR3 contains 13 residues. CDR1 is SNHLY and CDR2 is FYNNEI in the germline V gene. The CDR3 reads CASMRTQNTEAFF. CDR3 in DNA: TGTGCCAGCATGCGTACCCAGAACACTGAAGCTTTCTTT.

The chain joins TRBV6-6 to TRBJ2-2, with 9 bases fitting TRBD2. CDR1 and CDR2 (germline): MNHNY, SVGAGI (reference sequence). This CDR3 spans 16 amino acids. V gave up 6 bases and J gave up 6 bases; unmatched junction bases: 11. This chain's CDR3 is CASSLGLAGNPGELFF. As DNA, the CDR3 is TGTGCCAGCAGCCTCGGGCTAGCGGGGAATCCCGGGGAGCTGTTTTTT.

This clone has more than one count but fewer than ten. As DNA, the CDR3 is TGTGCCAGCCGCGTTAGGGGGCTCAACACTGAAGCTTTCTTT. Its translation: CASRVRGLNTEAFF. The V and J genes are TRBV6-5 and TRBJ1-1, with 7 bases that match TRBD1. Trimming at V came to 8 bases and at J to 2 bases, leaving 8 bases not matched to a gene. Germline lookup yields CDR1 MNHEY and CDR2 SVGAGI. CDR3 size: 14 residues.

The V call is TRBV11-1, the J call TRBJ2-5, with TRBD2 identical over 9 bases. Germline V gene lookup returns CDR1 SGHAT and CDR2 FQDESV (reference sequence). Trimming at V came to 4 bases and at J to 6 bases, leaving 12 bases not matched to a gene. CDR3 size: 16 residues. DNA of the CDR3: TGTGCCAGCAGCTCTTTTGGGCGGGGGGGCCTCCAGACCCAGTACTTC. It codes for CASSSFGRGGLQTQYF.

The chain joins TRBV7-2 to TRBJ2-5; D ambiguous. Between the trimmed V and J ends, which lost 5 bases and 0 bases, there was a span of 10 bases. The CDR3 consists of 14 residues. Germline V lookup: CDR1 SGHTA, CDR2 FQGNSA. DNA for the CDR3: TGTGCCAGCAGCCATCCTAGAAACCAAGAGACCCAGTACTTC. Translated: CASSHPRNQETQYF. Filled out from reference TRBV7-2 and TRBJ2-5, the complete variable domain reads GAGVSQSPSNKVTEKGKDVELRCDPISGHTALYWYRQSLGQGLEFLIYFQGNSAPDKSGLPSDRFSAERTGGSVSTLTIQRTQQEDSAVYLCASSHPRNQETQYFGPGTRLLVL.

The chain couples TRBV9 to TRBJ2-1; TRBD1 agrees at 8 bases. There are 15 residues in the CDR3. CDR1 is SGDLS and CDR2 is YYNGEE in the germline V gene. J lost 9 bases, V lost 5 bases, and 13 bases had no gene match. CDR3: CASSFSGTGFSEQFF. The CDR3 DNA sequence: TGTGCCAGCAGTTTTTCCGGGACAGGCTTCAGTGAGCAGTTCTTC.

The chain combines TRBV5-6 with TRBJ1-5; D not resolved. The CDR3 totals 15 residues. Trimming shortened V by 0 bases and J by 5 bases, and 12 bases separated the two germline ends. CDR1 and CDR2 from the germline V gene are SGHDT and YYEEEE. CDR3 DNA sequence: TGTGCCAGCAGCTTGGCCAAAACTCCGGATCAGCCCCAGCATTTT. Translating gives CASSLAKTPDQPQHF.

The V and J genes are TRBV2 and TRBJ2-5, with 10 bases matching TRBD1. The better agreement between TRBJ2-7 and the DNA end casts doubt on the J call. In germline, CDR1 is SNHLY, CDR2 FYNNEI. This CDR3 is 13 amino acids long. The CDR3 here is CASSRQGAGEQYF. The CDR3 DNA reads as TGTGCCAGCAGCAGACAGGGGGCGGGCGAGCAGTACTTC.

This chain links TRBV29-1 with TRBJ1-1; D call uncertain. The V and J ends lost 3 bases and 1 base respectively, with 12 bases between them. The CDR3 is made up of 14 amino acids. Germline V gene lookup returns CDR1 SQVTM and CDR2 ANQGSEA. The CDR3 here is CSVEFGVGNTEAFF. The CDR3 DNA follows: TGCAGCGTTGAGTTCGGGGTAGGGAACACTGAAGCTTTCTTT.

The chain couples TRBV19 to TRBJ1-1; TRBD1 might be the D (6 bases). This CDR3 has 16 residues. Trimming cost V 5 bases and J 1 base, with 17 bases left between them. Germline CDR1 LNHDA, CDR2 SQIVND (reference sequence). The CDR3, as DNA: TGTGCCAGTAGTGCCAGGGGTTACAATGGGAACACTGAAGCTTTCTTT. This sequence encodes CASSARGYNGNTEAFF.

This clone was counted only a few times. The chain recombines TRBV5-1 with TRBJ2-5; the match to TRBD2 covers 12 bases. Germline-derived CDR1 and CDR2 are SGHRS and YFSETQ. CDR3 size: 17 residues. J gave up 2 bases and V 0 bases, and 5 bases lay outside the gene matches. In nucleotides, the CDR3 is TGCGCCAGCAGCTTGGCCGGGACTAGCGGGTTGCAAGAGACCCAGTACTTC. It codes for CASSLAGTSGLQETQYF.

The chain uses TRBV29-1 and TRBJ2-5; 10 bases are a match to TRBD2. Losses at the gene ends were 7 bases for V and 2 bases for J; bases not matched to a gene: 10. The CDR3 has 15 residues. Germline CDR1 is SQVTM and CDR2 is ANQGSEA. CDR3: CSGSPSGGLQETQYF. The CDR3 DNA is TGCAGCGGAAGCCCTAGCGGGGGATTACAAGAGACCCAGTACTTC.

The J gene is TRBJ2-1, the V gene TRBV6-6, with 8 bases that match TRBD1. Germline V lookup: CDR1 MNHNY, CDR2 SVGAGI (reference sequence). V lost 5 bases to trimming and J lost 1 base; unmatched junction nucleotides: 4. CDR3 length: 15 residues. The CDR3 sequence is CASSGTGESYNEQFF. CDR3 nucleotide sequence: TGTGCCAGCAGTGGGACAGGCGAATCCTACAATGAGCAGTTCTTC.

The rearrangement links TRBV2 to TRBJ1-2; 8 nucleotides agree with TRBD1. Losses at the gene ends were 5 bases for V and 6 bases for J; bases not matched to a gene: 14. CDR1 SNHLY and CDR2 FYNNEI come from the germline V gene. CDR3 length: 16 residues. DNA for the CDR3: TGTGCCAGCAGTCCTGACCCACAGGGGGAGTTAAATGGCTACACCTTC. Its translation: CASSPDPQGELNGYTF.